The present entry profiles one T cell receptor beta chain with its context. The method was immunoSEQ multiplex PCR; TCRdb's version includes in-frame clones alone and lacks a portion of them. The data hold 65,000 to 95,000 clones, with 85% to 95% observed a single time. The V end was cut by 2 bases, the J end by 0 bases, with 19 bases between. Per germline, CDR1 SGHKS and CDR2 YYEKEE (reference sequence). There are 18 residues in the CDR3. The data stem from a study of T cell changes during pregnancy in multiple sclerosis. The sequencing here drew on peripheral blood, taken in the second trimester of pregnancy. The chain recombines TRBV5-5 with TRBJ2-3; a possible D gene is TRBD2 (5 bases). The clonotype was recovered from a female donor in good health, enrolled as a control in a pregnancy study. The DNA of the CDR3 is TGTGCCAGCAGCTTTTTTCCCCCCAGCGGCCCTAGCACAGATACGCAGTATTTT. This encodes CASSFFPPSGPSTDTQYF. Looking up the rest from reference TRBV5-5 and TRBJ2-3 gives the full variable domain: DAGVTQSPTHLIKTRGQQVTLRCSPISGHKSVSWYQQVLGQGPQFIFQYYEKEERGRGNFPDRFSARQFPNYSSELNVNALLLGDSALYLCASSFFPPSGPSTDTQYFGPGTRLTVL.